The next 7 T cell receptor beta chains were all read from a single sample in a study of cytomegalovirus exposure and HLA in healthy donors. The PCR made use of 60 Vbeta and 13 Jbeta primers. Data came from immunoSEQ multiplex PCR; TCRdb stores just in-frame clones and leaves some out. The sample holds approximately 92,000 clones; over 70% are singletons and the top ten take around 7.8%. Sequenced sample: PBMCs. These TCRs come from a middle-aged man in good health and CMV-seropositive.

Regarding this clone: An end of the junction differs from the germline gene, which may be a read error. This chain uses TRBV27 with TRBJ1-6; D gene uncertain. The CDR3 covers 16 residues. Germline CDR1 is MNHEY and CDR2 is SMNVEV (reference sequence). The CDR3 DNA reads TGTGCCAGCAGCCTCGCCTTCAGTAACTATAATTCACCCCTCAACTTT. The encoded protein is CASSLAFSNYNSPLNF.

This clone was counted a few times. V and J are TRBV7-6 and TRBJ2-7, with D unclear. Trimming left V 1 base short and J 5 bases short, with 6 bases between. The CDR3 length is 12 residues. Germline CDR1 is SGHVS and CDR2 is FNYEAQ. CDR3 protein: CASSLGDNEQYF. CDR3 DNA sequence: TGTGCCAGCAGCTTAGGTGACAACGAGCAGTACTTC.

The chain couples TRBV18 to TRBJ2-5, with D hard to call. The V gene's germline CDR1 is KGHSH and CDR2 LQKENI. This CDR3 region has 14 residues. The V and J ends lost 3 bases and 5 bases respectively, with 13 bases between them. Here the CDR3 reads CASSPVAVRETQYF. CDR3 sequence (DNA): TGTGCCAGCTCACCCGTCGCCGTGAGGGAGACCCAGTACTTC. Full variable domain (missing parts from reference TRBV18 and TRBJ2-5): NAGVMQNPRHLVRRRGQEARLRCSPMKGHSHVYWYRQLPEEGLKFMVYLQKENIIDESGMPKERFSAEFPKEGPSILRIQQVVRGDSAAYFCASSPVAVRETQYFGPGTRLLVL.

The gene calls are TRBV19 and TRBJ1-1; the D is unclear. Germline V gene sequence: CDR1 LNHDA, CDR2 SQIVND (reference sequence). The V end was cut by 10 bases, the J end by 7 bases, with 13 bases between. The CDR3 is 11 residues long. CDR3 bases: TGTGCCACCAAAAGGGCGGGTGAAGCTTTCTTT. It yields the protein CATKRAGEAFF.

The V and J genes are TRBV6-1 and TRBJ1-1; no definite D call. This CDR3 has 13 amino acids. Between the trimmed V and J ends, which lost 3 bases and 2 bases, there was a span of 7 bases. Germline-derived CDR1 and CDR2 are MNHNS and SASEGT. CDR3 loop: CASSDQVNTEAFF. CDR3 bases: TGTGCCAGCAGTGATCAGGTCAACACTGAAGCTTTCTTT.

The V gene is TRBV9, the J gene TRBJ2-5, with 7 nucleotides matching TRBD2. This CDR3 is built from 17 residues. CDR1 SGDLS and CDR2 YYNGEE come from the germline V gene. The J segment lost 2 bases and the V segment lost 0 bases, leaving 10 bases of the junction unmatched. CDR3 sequence (DNA): TGTGCCAGCAGCGTAGGGGGGTCTAGCGGTTTACAAGAGACCCAGTACTTC. This gives the protein CASSVGGSSGLQETQYF.

This chain links TRBV28 with TRBJ1-6, with a weak D call TRBD1 (6 bases). Trimming removed 3 bases from V and 7 bases from J, with 10 bases in between. The CDR3 runs 14 residues. Germline-derived CDR1 and CDR2 are MDHEN and SYDVKM. CDR3 region: CASSLAGVNSPLHF. The CDR3 DNA reads TGTGCCAGCAGTTTGGCAGGGGTAAATTCACCCCTCCACTTT.